These 6 T cell receptor beta chains were sequenced from one sample in a study of T cell clusters in autoimmune cytopenias. Each sample's input was 250 ng genomic DNA, some 40,000 genome equivalents. Multiplex touch-down PCR amplified TRB using TRB-A and TRB-B pools in one tube. TCRdb derives one entry per CDR3 protein from the multiplex PCR reads, leaving out DNA. Its clone listing holds approximately 6,000 distinct CDR3 sequences. The specimen sequenced was peripheral blood. These receptors were taken from a human donor with an autoimmune cytopenia or autoimmune hepatitis (not recorded which).

Considering frequency, this clonotype is medium-sized. The V gene is TRBV19, the J gene TRBJ2-7; with no DNA, the TCRdb D assignment of TRBD1 cannot be verified. CDR3 length: 14 residues. Germline CDR1 LNHDA, CDR2 SQIVND (reference sequence). The CDR3 sequence: CASTLDSNVNEQYF.

This chain uses TRBV27 with TRBJ2-1; the D call of TRBD1 rests on TCRdb alone, since no DNA is present to check it. The CDR3 extends over 15 amino acids. The germline V gene has CDR1 MNHEY and CDR2 SMNVEV (reference sequence). The CDR3 reads CASSLSPNSYNEQFF.

The rearrangement uses TRBV6-4 and TRBJ1-2; absent DNA, TCRdb's TRBD1 call cannot be checked. This CDR3 comprises 15 residues. Germline V gene sequence: CDR1 MRHNA, CDR2 SNTAGT. The CDR3 here is CASSAFQGVNYGYTF.

In terms of frequency, this clonotype is medium-sized. This chain joins TRBV27 and TRBJ2-7. There are 13 residues in the CDR3. Germline CDR1 MNHEY, CDR2 SMNVEV (reference sequence). The chain's CDR3 is CASSFQFSYEQYF.

This clonotype is classed as medium-sized by frequency. The chain uses TRBV19 and TRBJ1-1. CDR1 LNHDA and CDR2 SQIVND come from the germline V gene (reference sequence). CDR3 size: 16 residues. CDR3 amino acids: CASSNWGGYENTEAFF.

This clonotype is medium-sized (0.01 to 0.1%) by frequency. This chain joins TRBV6-5 and TRBJ1-6; TCRdb selects TRBD1, and the lack of DNA leaves this call unchecked. CDR3 size: 13 residues. Germline lookup yields CDR1 MNHEY and CDR2 SVGAGI. CDR3 protein: CASSPDGNSPLHF.